These 11 T cell receptor beta chains were sequenced from one sample in a study of T cell changes during pregnancy in multiple sclerosis. TCRdb's copy holds only in-frame clones and misses some; the assay was immunoSEQ multiplex PCR. The repertoire has roughly 40,000 clones, around nine tenths of them found once; the top ten carry around 1.2%. The sequences come from peripheral blood, collected before pregnancy. These receptors came from a female donor with multiple sclerosis, enrolled in a pregnancy study.

V is TRBV30 and J is TRBJ1-1; TRBD1 matches 7 bases. Germline CDR1 and CDR2: GTSNPN and SVGIG (reference sequence). Germline trimming cut 3 bases from V and 5 bases from J; bases unmatched to any gene: 9. The CDR3 sequence is 14 residues long. This CDR3 reads CAWSAQTGWTEAFF. CDR3 nucleotide sequence: TGTGCCTGGAGCGCTCAGACAGGGTGGACTGAAGCTTTCTTT.

The rearrangement links TRBV27 to TRBJ1-2, with D perhaps TRBD1 (6 bases). V lost 4 bases and J 3 bases, leaving 15 bases between the germline ends. The CDR3 contains 15 residues. Germline V lookup: CDR1 MNHEY, CDR2 SMNVEV (reference sequence). The CDR3 DNA reads as TGTGCCAGCAGTTCCCTCGGGGGGGGCGACTATGGCTACACCTTC. Residues: CASSSLGGGDYGYTF.

V and J are TRBV19 and TRBJ1-1, with D perhaps TRBD1 (5 bases). Per the germline V gene, CDR1 is LNHDA and CDR2 is SQIVND (reference sequence). Trimming stripped 2 bases from V and 4 bases from J, with 14 bases between. The CDR3 sequence is 15 residues long. The CDR3 DNA follows: TGTGCCAGTAGTATACCAGCAGGCAGGGCCACTGAAGCTTTCTTT. It encodes CASSIPAGRATEAFF.

The V gene is TRBV7-2, the J gene TRBJ2-1; 8 bases fit TRBD2. The CDR3 is 16 amino acids. With 4 bases clipped from V and 0 bases from J, the junction kept 5 bases outside the gene matches. Germline V gene sequence: CDR1 SGHTA, CDR2 FQGNSA. Here the CDR3 reads CASSSSLAASYNEQFF. In DNA form, the CDR3 reads TGTGCCAGCAGCTCCTCACTAGCGGCCTCCTACAATGAGCAGTTCTTC.

The chain employs TRBV18 and TRBJ1-5; D may be TRBD1 (6 bases). This CDR3 comprises 14 residues. Trimming took off 3 bases at V and 2 bases at J, with 8 bases between the two ends. Germline V lookup: CDR1 KGHSH, CDR2 LQKENI. The CDR3 here is CASSPSGGNQPQHF. The DNA for the CDR3 is TGTGCCAGCTCACCCTCAGGGGGCAATCAGCCCCAGCATTTT.

The chain is built from TRBV7-2 and TRBJ1-2, with 7 bases fitting TRBD1. This CDR3 region has 14 residues. CDR1 SGHTA and CDR2 FQGNSA come from the germline V gene. Germline trimming cut 0 bases from V and 2 bases from J; bases unmatched to any gene: 0. CDR3 in DNA: TGTGCCAGCAGCTTAGCACAGGGGAACTATGGCTACACCTTC. Translated: CASSLAQGNYGYTF.

V and J are TRBV5-1 and TRBJ2-1; D remains unclear. The CDR3 is made up of 14 amino acids. Trimming cost V 4 bases and J 8 bases, with 16 bases left between them. Germline loops: CDR1 SGHRS, CDR2 YFSETQ. The CDR3 loop reads CASSPEPAWDEQFF. In nucleotides, the CDR3 is TGCGCCAGCAGCCCGGAGCCAGCCTGGGATGAGCAGTTCTTC.

The chain uses TRBV28 and TRBJ2-7, with D perhaps matching TRBD2 (6 bases). The CDR3 extends over 15 amino acids. Germline CDR1 and CDR2: MDHEN and SYDVKM. Trimming shortened V by 5 bases and J by 4 bases, and 18 bases separated the two germline ends. DNA for the CDR3: TGTGCCAGCAGTGCCCCCGGGACTTCACGATACGAGCAGTACTTC. It is translated as CASSAPGTSRYEQYF.

V gene TRBV7-2 combines with J gene TRBJ2-7; 7 bases map to TRBD1. Germline assignment: CDR1 SGHTA and CDR2 FQGNSA. V gave up 5 bases and J gave up 6 bases; unmatched junction bases: 10. The CDR3 contains 14 residues. The CDR3 DNA follows: TGTGCCAGCAGCCCGCACTCTGACAGGGTCGAGCAGTACTTC. This encodes CASSPHSDRVEQYF.

The chain combines TRBV18 with TRBJ2-1; 11 bases agree with TRBD2. The CDR3 is 17 residues long. The germline V gene has CDR1 KGHSH and CDR2 LQKENI. Trimming at V came to 3 bases and at J to 7 bases, leaving 11 bases not matched to a gene. CDR3 residues: CASSPYSGRALGNEQFF. The CDR3 DNA reads TGTGCCAGCTCACCCTATAGCGGGAGGGCCCTGGGTAATGAGCAGTTCTTC.

The CDR3 DNA reads as TGCGCCAGCAGTGAGTCCAGGGGCGAGGGTGAAGCTTTCTTT. This sequence encodes CASSESRGEGEAFF. The gene calls are TRBV10-1 and TRBJ1-1; the D gene is possibly TRBD1 (6 bases). Trimming left V 0 bases short and J 7 bases short, with 12 bases between. CDR3 length equals 14 residues. Per germline, CDR1 WNHNN and CDR2 SYGVQD (reference sequence).